The clone carrying this TCR beta chain was counted a single time. Its antigen is still unknown. The data are from a study of a mutant IDH1 vaccine in newly diagnosed glioma. Overall study: Of treated patients, approximately 62% were men and roughly 38% women, averaging roughly 37 years. Standard pretreatment was either radiotherapy, temozolomide, or, for most, radiochemotherapy with temozolomide. The week-35 safety follow-up was V12, and the week-47 study end was V13.

This sample's time point: week 47, end of study. Vaccination used 300 ug of mutant IDH1 20-mer peptide per dose, with topical imiquimod. Per germline, CDR1 SGHTA and CDR2 FQGNSA. With V trimmed by 5 bases and J by 10 bases, 12 bases remained unmatched. CDR3 length: 14 amino acids. Here immunoSEQ multiplex PCR was the method, and the copy in TCRdb shows in-frame clones only, minus some. Of 30,000 to 35,000 clones in the sample, roughly nine tenths were seen once. The origin of this receptor is a man aged 35-49 years with glioma. V is TRBV7-2 and J is TRBJ1-2, with 8 bases matching TRBD1. The source material was PBMCs, sampled from a glioma patient whose treatment included an IDH1 peptide vaccine. The CDR3 sequence: CASSGNRGTGAYTF. CDR3 bases: TGTGCCAGCAGCGGGAACAGGGGGACGGGAGCCTACACCTTC. The variable domain in full, with the rest retrieved from reference TRBV7-2 and TRBJ1-2, is GAGVSQSPSNKVTEKGKDVELRCDPISGHTALYWYRQSLGQGLEFLIYFQGNSAPDKSGLPSDRFSAERTGGSVSTLTIQRTQQEDSAVYLCASSGNRGTGAYTFGSGTRLTVV.